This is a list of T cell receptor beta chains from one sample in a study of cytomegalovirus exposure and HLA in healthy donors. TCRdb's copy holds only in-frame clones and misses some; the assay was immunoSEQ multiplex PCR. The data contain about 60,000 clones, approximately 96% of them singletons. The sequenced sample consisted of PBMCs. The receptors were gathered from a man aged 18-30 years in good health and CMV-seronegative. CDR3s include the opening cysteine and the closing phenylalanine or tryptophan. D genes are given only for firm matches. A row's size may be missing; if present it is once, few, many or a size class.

CSVGTGNTEAFF,TGCAGCGTAGGGACAGGGAACACTGAAGCTTTCTTT,TRBD1,once,TRBJ1-1,TRBV29-1
CASRTTPGQATYEQYF,TGTGCCAGCAGAACGACTCCGGGACAGGCCACCTACGAGCAGTACTTC,TRBD1,-,TRBJ2-7,TRBV27
CASSVGTSGNQETQYF,TGCGCCAGCAGCGTCGGGACTAGCGGGAACCAAGAGACCCAGTACTTC,TRBD2,-,TRBJ2-5,TRBV5-1
CASSSLQGARGNTIYF,TGCGCCAGCAGCTCCTTACAGGGGGCTAGGGGAAACACCATATATTTT,TRBD1,-,TRBJ1-3,TRBV5-1
CASSAGTGSTDTQYF,TGTGCCAGCAGCGCGGGGACAGGAAGCACAGATACGCAGTATTTT,TRBD1,-,TRBJ2-3,TRBV9
CASSNTGQEETQYF,TGTGCCAGCAGCAACACCGGACAGGAAGAGACCCAGTACTTC,TRBD1,-,TRBJ2-5,TRBV5-5
CATSTVGVQETQYF,TGTGCCACCAGCACTGTGGGCGTACAAGAGACCCAGTACTTC,-,-,TRBJ2-5,TRBV15
CASSLLGANTGELFF,TGTGCCAGCAGCTTATTGGGAGCCAACACCGGGGAGCTGTTTTTT,-,-,TRBJ2-2,TRBV7-2
CASSRAEGYGYTF,TGTGCCAGCAGCCGGGCGGAGGGCTATGGCTACACCTTC,-,-,TRBJ1-2,TRBV7-9
CASSLATGQETQYF,TGCGCCAGCAGCTTGGCGACGGGCCAAGAGACCCAGTACTTC,-,-,TRBJ2-5,TRBV5-1
CASSGREYEQYF,TGTGCCAGCAGTGGTAGGGAGTACGAGCAGTACTTC,-,-,TRBJ2-7,TRBV2
CASSSGDLGETQYF,TGTGCCAGCAGTTCGGGAGACTTGGGGGAGACCCAGTACTTC,-,-,TRBJ2-5,TRBV28
CASSSHLDNQETQYF,TGTGCCAGCAGCTCGCACTTGGACAACCAAGAGACCCAGTACTTC,-,-,TRBJ2-5,TRBV7-9
CASSWSTSGRKETQYF,TGTGCCAGCAGCTGGTCAACTAGCGGGAGGAAAGAGACCCAGTACTTC,TRBD2,-,TRBJ2-5,TRBV7-9
CASSPRTSGRADTGELFF,TGTGCCAGCAGCCCTCGGACTAGCGGGAGGGCCGACACCGGGGAGCTGTTTTTT,TRBD2,-,TRBJ2-2,TRBV28
CASSQFEGGPLTGELFF,TGCGCCAGCAGCCAATTTGAGGGAGGGCCGTTGACCGGGGAGCTGTTTTTT,TRBD2,-,TRBJ2-2,TRBV4-1
CATSSWEMNTGELFF,TGTGCCACCAGCAGCTGGGAGATGAACACCGGGGAGCTGTTTTTT,-,-,TRBJ2-2,TRBV15
CASTFRSQETQYF,TGCGCCAGCACCTTTAGAAGTCAAGAGACCCAGTACTTC,-,-,TRBJ2-5,TRBV5-1
CASSLGLAGGSETQYF,TGTGCCAGCAGCTTAGGACTAGCGGGAGGGTCAGAGACCCAGTACTTC,TRBD2,-,TRBJ2-5,TRBV11-3
CASSPLGSQPQHF,TGTGCCAGCAGTCCTTTGGGCAGTCAGCCCCAGCATTTT,-,-,TRBJ1-5,TRBV2
CASSQEGRTSGYNEQFF,TGCGCCAGCAGCCAAGAGGGGCGGACTAGCGGCTACAATGAGCAGTTCTTC,TRBD2,-,TRBJ2-1,TRBV4-1
CASSKGALSGNTIYF,TGTGCCAGCAGTAAAGGGGCGTTATCTGGAAACACCATATATTTT,-,-,TRBJ1-3,TRBV2
CASRTGLAEYEQYF,TGTGCCAGCAGAACGGGACTAGCGGAATACGAGCAGTACTTC,TRBD2,-,TRBJ2-7,TRBV28